The clone carrying this T cell receptor (beta chain) occurred once. The antigen is undetermined. The data belong to a study of brain T cells in children with intractable seizures. Study-wide findings and caveats: Only CDR3 sequence similarity suggested viral specificity, without known HCMV serostatus.

Deletions cut 0 bases from V and 8 bases from J, with 16 bases between. CDR1 is MNHEY and CDR2 is SVGAGI in the germline V gene. The CDR3 has 15 residues. Time point reported: blood from clinic visit 5 months post-surgery; TSC patient then seizure free. Only cases whose brain tissue showed the highest T cell transcript signatures were sequenced. Before surgery, patients took at least one anti-epileptic drug. The table came from immunoSEQ multiplex PCR; TCRdb's copy has only in-frame clones and leaves some out. The sample includes 340,000 or so clones, about 93% of them seen just once. The clonotype was recovered from a boy under three years old with tuberous sclerosis and intractable seizures. The sequencing here drew on peripheral blood, taken more than 4 months after surgery. The V gene is TRBV6-5, the J gene TRBJ1-2; maybe TRBD1 (5 bases). CDR3 loop: CASSYSIQGTGGYTF. In DNA, the CDR3 is TGTGCCAGCAGTTACTCGATTCAAGGGACGGGGGGCTACACCTTC.